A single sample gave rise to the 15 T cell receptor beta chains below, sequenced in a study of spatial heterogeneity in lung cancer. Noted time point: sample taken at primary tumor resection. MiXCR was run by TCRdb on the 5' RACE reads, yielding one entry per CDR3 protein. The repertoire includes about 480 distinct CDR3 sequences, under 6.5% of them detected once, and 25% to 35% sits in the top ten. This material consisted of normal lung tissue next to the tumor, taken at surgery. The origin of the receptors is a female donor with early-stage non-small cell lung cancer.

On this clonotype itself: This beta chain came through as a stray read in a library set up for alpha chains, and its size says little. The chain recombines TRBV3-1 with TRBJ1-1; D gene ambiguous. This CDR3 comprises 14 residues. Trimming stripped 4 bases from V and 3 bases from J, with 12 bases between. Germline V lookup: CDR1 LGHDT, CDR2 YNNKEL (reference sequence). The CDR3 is CASSRPDPHTEAFF. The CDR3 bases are TGTGCCAGCAGCCGCCCGGATCCCCACACTGAAGCTTTCTTT.

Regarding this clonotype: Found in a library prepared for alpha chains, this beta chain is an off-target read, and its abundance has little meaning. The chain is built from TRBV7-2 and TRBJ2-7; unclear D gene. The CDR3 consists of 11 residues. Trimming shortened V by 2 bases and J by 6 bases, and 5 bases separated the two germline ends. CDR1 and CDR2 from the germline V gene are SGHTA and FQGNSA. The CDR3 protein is CASSLKTEQYF. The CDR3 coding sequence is TGTGCCAGCAGCTTAAAAACCGAGCAGTACTTC.

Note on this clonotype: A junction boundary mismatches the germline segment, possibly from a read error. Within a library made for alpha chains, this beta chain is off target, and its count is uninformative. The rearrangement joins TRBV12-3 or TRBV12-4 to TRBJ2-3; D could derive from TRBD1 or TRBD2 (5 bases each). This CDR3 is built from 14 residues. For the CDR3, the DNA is TGTGCCAGCAGGATCGGGACCCAGGGAAGATCGCAGTATTTC. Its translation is CASRIGTQGRSQYF.

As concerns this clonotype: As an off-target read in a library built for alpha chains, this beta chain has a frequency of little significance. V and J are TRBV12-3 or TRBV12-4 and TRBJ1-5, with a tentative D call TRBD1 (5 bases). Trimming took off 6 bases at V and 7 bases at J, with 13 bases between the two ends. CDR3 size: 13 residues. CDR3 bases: TGTGCCAGCAGCCTGATCGAGGGGCAGCCCCAGCATTTT. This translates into CASSLIEGQPQHF.

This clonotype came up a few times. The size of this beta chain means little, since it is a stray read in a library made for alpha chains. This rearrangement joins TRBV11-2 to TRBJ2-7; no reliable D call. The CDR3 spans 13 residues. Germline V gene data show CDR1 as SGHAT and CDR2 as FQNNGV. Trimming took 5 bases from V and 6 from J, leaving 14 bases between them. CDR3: CASSRTQIGEQYF. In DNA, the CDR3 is TGTGCCAGCAGCCGAACGCAGATAGGCGAGCAGTACTTC. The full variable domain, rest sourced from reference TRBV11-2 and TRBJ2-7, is EAGVAQSPRYKIIEKRQSVAFWCNPISGHATLYWYQQILGQGPKLLIQFQNNGVVDDSQLPKDRFSAERLKGVDSTLKIQPAKLEDSAVYLCASSRTQIGEQYFGPGTRLTVT.

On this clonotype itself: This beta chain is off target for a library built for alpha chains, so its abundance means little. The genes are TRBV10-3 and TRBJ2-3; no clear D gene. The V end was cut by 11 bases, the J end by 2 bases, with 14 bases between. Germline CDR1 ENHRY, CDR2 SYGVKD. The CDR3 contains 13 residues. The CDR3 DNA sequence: TGTGCCTCCCAGCCCCCTAACACAGATACGCAGTATTTT. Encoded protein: CASQPPNTDTQYF.

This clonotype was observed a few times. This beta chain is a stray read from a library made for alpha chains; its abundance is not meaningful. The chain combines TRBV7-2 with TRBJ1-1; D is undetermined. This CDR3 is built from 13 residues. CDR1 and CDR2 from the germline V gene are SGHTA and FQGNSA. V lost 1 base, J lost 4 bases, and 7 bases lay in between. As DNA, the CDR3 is TGTGCCAGCAGCTTAGAACCGGTCACTGAAGCTTTCTTT. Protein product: CASSLEPVTEAFF.

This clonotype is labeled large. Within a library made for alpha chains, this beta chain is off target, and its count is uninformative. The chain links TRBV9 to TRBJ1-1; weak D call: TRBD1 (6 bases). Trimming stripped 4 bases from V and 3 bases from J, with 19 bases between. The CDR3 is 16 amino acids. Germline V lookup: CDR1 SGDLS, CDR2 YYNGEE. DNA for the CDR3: TGTGCCAGCAGCCCCCTCAGGGGAATGGGAGACACTGAAGCTTTCTTT. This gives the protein CASSPLRGMGDTEAFF.

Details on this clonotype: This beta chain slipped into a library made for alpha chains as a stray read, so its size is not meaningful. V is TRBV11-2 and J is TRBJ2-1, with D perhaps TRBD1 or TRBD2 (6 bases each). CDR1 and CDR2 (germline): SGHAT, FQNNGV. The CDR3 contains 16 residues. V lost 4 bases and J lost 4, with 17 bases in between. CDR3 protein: CASSSVRGPYYNEQFF. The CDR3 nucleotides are TGTGCCAGCAGCTCCGTCCGGGGGCCGTATTACAATGAGCAGTTCTTC.

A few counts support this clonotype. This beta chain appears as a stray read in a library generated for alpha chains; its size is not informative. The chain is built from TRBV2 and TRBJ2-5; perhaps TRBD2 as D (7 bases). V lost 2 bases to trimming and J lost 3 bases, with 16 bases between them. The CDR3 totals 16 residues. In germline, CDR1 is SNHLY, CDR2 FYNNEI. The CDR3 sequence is CASSELEGGAEETQYF. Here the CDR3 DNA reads TGTGCCAGCAGTGAATTAGAGGGGGGGGCCGAAGAGACCCAGTACTTC.

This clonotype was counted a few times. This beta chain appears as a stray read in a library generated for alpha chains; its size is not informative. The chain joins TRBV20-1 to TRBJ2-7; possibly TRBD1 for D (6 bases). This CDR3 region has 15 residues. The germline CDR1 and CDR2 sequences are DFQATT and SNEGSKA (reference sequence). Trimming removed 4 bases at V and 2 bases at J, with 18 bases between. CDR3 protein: CSATSGTPDTYEQYF. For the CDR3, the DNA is TGCAGTGCTACTTCCGGGACACCGGATACCTACGAGCAGTACTTC.

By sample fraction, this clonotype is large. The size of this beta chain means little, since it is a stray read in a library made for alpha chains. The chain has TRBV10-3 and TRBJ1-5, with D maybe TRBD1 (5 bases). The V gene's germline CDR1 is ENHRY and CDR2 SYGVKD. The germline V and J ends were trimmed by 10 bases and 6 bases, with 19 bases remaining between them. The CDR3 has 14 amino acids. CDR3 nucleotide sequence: TGTGCCACAGTCGCGGACCCTCAGGGTCAGCCCCAGCATTTT. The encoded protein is CATVADPQGQPQHF.

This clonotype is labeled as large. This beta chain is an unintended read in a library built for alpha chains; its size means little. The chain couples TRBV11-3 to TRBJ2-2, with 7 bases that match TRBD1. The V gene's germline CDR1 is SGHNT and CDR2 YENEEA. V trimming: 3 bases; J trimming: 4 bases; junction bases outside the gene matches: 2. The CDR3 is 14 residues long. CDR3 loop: CASSLGQSTGELFF. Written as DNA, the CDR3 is TGTGCCAGCAGCTTGGGACAGTCCACCGGGGAGCTGTTTTTT.

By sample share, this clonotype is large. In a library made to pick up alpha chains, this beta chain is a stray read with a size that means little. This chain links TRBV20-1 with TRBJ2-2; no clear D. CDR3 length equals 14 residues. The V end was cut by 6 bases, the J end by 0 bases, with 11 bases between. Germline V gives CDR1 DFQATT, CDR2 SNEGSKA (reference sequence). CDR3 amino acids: CSAPGPSNTGELFF. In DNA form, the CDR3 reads TGCAGTGCCCCGGGCCCTTCGAACACCGGGGAGCTGTTTTTT.

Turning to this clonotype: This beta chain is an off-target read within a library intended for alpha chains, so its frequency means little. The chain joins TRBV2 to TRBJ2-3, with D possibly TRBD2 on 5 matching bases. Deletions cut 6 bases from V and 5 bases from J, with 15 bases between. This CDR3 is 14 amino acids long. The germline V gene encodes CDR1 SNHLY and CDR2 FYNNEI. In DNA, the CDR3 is TGTGCCAGCAGCTTTTCCCTAGCCGGAGATACGCAGTATTTT. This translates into CASSFSLAGDTQYF.